These 5 T cell receptor beta chains came from one sample sequenced in a study of shared clonotypes between healthy human individuals. Assay used: immunoSEQ multiplex PCR; TCRdb lists only in-frame clones, some missing. Found here are about 2,500,000 clones, approximately 94% of them singletons; the top ten hold roughly 0.13%. Sequencing was done on a sample of naive CD4+ T cells sorted from blood. Subset: CD45RA+ positively selected. These receptor sequences come from a man younger than 35 in good health.

J is TRBJ2-5 and V is TRBV4-3, with TRBD1 matching 9 bases. The J call may be mistaken, given a closer DNA end match to TRBJ2-7. Germline CDR1 and CDR2: LGHNA and YSLEER. The CDR3 contains 16 residues. CDR3 sequence reads: CASSPKWDRDSYEQYF. The CDR3 DNA reads TGCGCCAGCAGCCCCAAGTGGGACAGGGATTCCTACGAGCAGTACTTC.

This clone is a singleton in its sample. The chain recombines TRBV10-3 with TRBJ1-4, with no clear D. Germline V CDR1 and CDR2: ENHRY, SYGVKD. V was cut by 6 bases and J by 2 bases, with 13 bases left in between. This CDR3 comprises 15 residues. Here the CDR3 DNA reads TGTGCCATCAGCGACCGGGGTCCTACTAATGAAAAACTGTTTTTT. Protein: CAISDRGPTNEKLFF.

Comment on this clone: Other nucleotide sequences from this sample produce the same CDR3. The V call is TRBV7-2, the J call TRBJ2-7, with TRBD1 matching over 9 bases. Trimming removed 5 bases from V and 2 bases from J; junction bases left unmatched: 4. The CDR3 loop spans 14 amino acids. CDR1 SGHTA and CDR2 FQGNSA come from the germline V gene. The CDR3 here is CASSPGQGPYEQYF. The CDR3 region has the DNA TGTGCCAGCAGCCCTGGACAGGGGCCCTACGAGCAGTACTTC.

This chain connects TRBV4-1 to TRBJ2-1, with 10 positions matching TRBD1. The CDR3 consists of 16 residues. Germline V CDR1 and CDR2: MGHRA, YSYEKL. Trimming removed 2 bases from V and 3 bases from J; junction bases left unmatched: 4. The CDR3 DNA sequence: TGCGCCAGCAGCCAATCCGGGACAGGGGACTACAATGAGCAGTTCTTC. Translating it yields CASSQSGTGDYNEQFF.

This sequence joins TRBV2 and TRBJ2-3, with 9 bases that match TRBD2. Per the germline V gene, CDR1 is SNHLY and CDR2 is FYNNEI. Trimming at V came to 6 bases and at J to 3 bases, leaving 4 bases not matched to a gene. The CDR3 sequence is 14 residues long. CDR3 residues: CASRKTSGTDTQYF. The CDR3 DNA reads TGTGCCAGCAGGAAGACTAGCGGTACAGATACGCAGTATTTT. The whole variable domain, filled in from reference TRBV2 and TRBJ2-3, reads EPEVTQTPSHQVTQMGQEVILRCVPISNHLYFYWYRQILGQKVEFLVSFYNNEISEKSEIFDDQFSVERPDGSNFTLKIRSTKLEDSAMYFCASRKTSGTDTQYFGPGTRLTVL.